A selection of T cell receptor beta chains follows, all from one sample in a study of blood T cells in healthy people across ages. TCRdb re-analysed the 5' RACE reads in MiXCR, keeping a single row per CDR3 protein. Among more than 800,000 distinct CDR3 sequences, around 43% were seen once, and the ten largest hold approximately 20%. Sequenced sample: blood. The receptors were sampled from a woman aged 55-70 years in good health. CDR3s include the opening cysteine and the closing phenylalanine or tryptophan. D genes are given only for firm matches. Clone size is stated in some rows and not others, as once, few, many or a class when expanded.

v_gene: TRBV28; j_gene: TRBJ1-5; abundance: NA; d_gene: NA; CDR3nt: TGTGCCAGCAGGGAGTTAAATCAGCCCCAGCATTTT; CDR3aa: CASRELNQPQHF
v_gene: TRBV5-1; j_gene: TRBJ1-4; abundance: NA; d_gene: TRBD1; CDR3nt: TGCGCCAGCAGCTTCCAGGGGGCCGCCGGTGGCGAAAAACTGTTTTTT; CDR3aa: CASSFQGAAGGEKLFF
v_gene: TRBV5-1; j_gene: TRBJ2-1; abundance: once; d_gene: TRBD2; CDR3nt: TGCGCCAGCAGCGGACTAGCGGGGGGGATAACTGAGCAGTTCTTC; CDR3aa: CASSGLAGGITEQFF
v_gene: TRBV10-3; j_gene: TRBJ1-2; abundance: NA; d_gene: NA; CDR3nt: TGTGCCATCAGTGACCCCTATGGCTACACCTTC; CDR3aa: CAISDPYGYTF
v_gene: TRBV7-9; j_gene: TRBJ2-7; abundance: NA; d_gene: NA; CDR3nt: TGTGCCAGCAGCTTAATGTCCGGGACAAACTACGAGCAGTACTTC; CDR3aa: CASSLMSGTNYEQYF
v_gene: TRBV6-4; j_gene: TRBJ2-3; abundance: NA; d_gene: TRBD2; CDR3nt: TGTGCCAGCAGTCCCCGAGCTAGCGGGATCGCAGATACGCAGTATTTT; CDR3aa: CASSPRASGIADTQYF
v_gene: TRBV9; j_gene: TRBJ2-5; abundance: NA; d_gene: NA; CDR3nt: TGTGCCAGCAGCGCCGGGGGGCAGGTAGAGACCCAGTACTTC; CDR3aa: CASSAGGQVETQYF
v_gene: TRBV3-1; j_gene: TRBJ2-7; abundance: NA; d_gene: TRBD2; CDR3nt: TGTGCCAGCAGTCTTGGACTAGCGGAAAACTACGAGCAGTACTTC; CDR3aa: CASSLGLAENYEQYF
v_gene: TRBV20-1; j_gene: TRBJ2-7; abundance: few; d_gene: NA; CDR3nt: TGCAGTGCTGCACAGGGCCTTGCCTACGAGCAGTACTTC; CDR3aa: CSAAQGLAYEQYF
v_gene: TRBV19; j_gene: TRBJ2-2; abundance: NA; d_gene: NA; CDR3nt: TGTGCCAGTAGCCTCGACAGGGAGGTCGGGGAGCTGTTTTTT; CDR3aa: CASSLDREVGELFF
v_gene: TRBV15; j_gene: TRBJ2-1; abundance: NA; d_gene: NA; CDR3nt: TGTGCCACCAGCGGCCAAGTCAGGAGACAGAGGAATGAGCAGTTCTTC; CDR3aa: CATSGQVRRQRNEQFF
v_gene: TRBV21-1; j_gene: TRBJ2-7; abundance: few; d_gene: NA; CDR3nt: TGTGCCAGCAGCTCCCCAGGGGGGACTAGCGGGAGTTTGTACGAGCAGTACTTC; CDR3aa: CASSSPGGTSGSLYEQYF
v_gene: TRBV29-1; j_gene: TRBJ1-4; abundance: NA; d_gene: NA; CDR3nt: TGCAGCGTTGAACGAGGGGGAGGGGAAAGACTGTTTTTT; CDR3aa: CSVERGGGERLFF
v_gene: TRBV2; j_gene: TRBJ1-6; abundance: NA; d_gene: NA; CDR3nt: TGTGTCAGCAGCAAGGGACGGGGGGCGAGTTCACCCCTCCACTTT; CDR3aa: CVSSKGRGASSPLHF
v_gene: TRBV7-9; j_gene: TRBJ1-5; abundance: many; d_gene: NA; CDR3nt: TGTGCCAGCAGTCTCGTGGGAGGGAATCAGCCCCAGCATTTT; CDR3aa: CASSLVGGNQPQHF
v_gene: TRBV24-1; j_gene: TRBJ2-5; abundance: NA; d_gene: TRBD1; CDR3nt: TGTGCCACCCAGACAGGGGGCTTTGAGACCCAGTACTTC; CDR3aa: CATQTGGFETQYF
v_gene: TRBV7-3; j_gene: TRBJ2-6; abundance: NA; d_gene: TRBD1; CDR3nt: TGTGCCAGCAGCGCAACCGGGACAGCGCCCTCTGGGGCCAACGTCCTGACTTTC; CDR3aa: CASSATGTAPSGANVLTF
v_gene: TRBV6-5; j_gene: TRBJ2-1; abundance: NA; d_gene: TRBD2; CDR3nt: TGTGCCAGCAGTCGGACTAGCACCTACAATGAGCAGTTCTTC; CDR3aa: CASSRTSTYNEQFF
v_gene: TRBV20-1; j_gene: TRBJ2-7; abundance: NA; d_gene: TRBD2; CDR3nt: TGCAGTGCGCGGACTAGCGGGAGGGCGACCTACGAGCAGTACTTC; CDR3aa: CSARTSGRATYEQYF
v_gene: TRBV27; j_gene: TRBJ2-7; abundance: NA; d_gene: NA; CDR3nt: TGTGCCAGCAGTTCCCCCCCGCGCGGGATTTACGAGCAGTACTTC; CDR3aa: CASSSPPRGIYEQYF
v_gene: TRBV27; j_gene: TRBJ1-1; abundance: NA; d_gene: NA; CDR3nt: TGTGCCAGCAGTTCAACGGGACCCTCTGAAGCTTTCTTT; CDR3aa: CASSSTGPSEAFF
v_gene: TRBV27; j_gene: TRBJ2-7; abundance: few; d_gene: TRBD2; CDR3nt: TGTGCCAGCAGTTTATTCGGGGGGGTTTACGAGCAGTACTTC; CDR3aa: CASSLFGGVYEQYF
v_gene: TRBV10-3; j_gene: TRBJ2-3; abundance: NA; d_gene: TRBD2; CDR3nt: TGTGCCATCAGTTTACTAGCGGGCACAGATACGCAGTATTTT; CDR3aa: CAISLLAGTDTQYF
v_gene: TRBV20-1; j_gene: TRBJ1-3; abundance: NA; d_gene: NA; CDR3nt: TGCAGTGCTGTTACAGGAGGGTCTGGAAACACCATATATTTT; CDR3aa: CSAVTGGSGNTIYF
v_gene: TRBV29-1; j_gene: TRBJ1-2; abundance: few; d_gene: NA; CDR3nt: TGCAGCGGGCAGTCGGGGGAGGGCTATGGCTACACCTTC; CDR3aa: CSGQSGEGYGYTF
v_gene: TRBV27; j_gene: TRBJ2-1; abundance: NA; d_gene: TRBD2; CDR3nt: TGTGCCAGCAGTTCGGGACTAGCGGGAGTAGAGCAGTTCTTC; CDR3aa: CASSSGLAGVEQFF
v_gene: TRBV7-8; j_gene: TRBJ2-3; abundance: NA; d_gene: NA; CDR3nt: TGTGCCAGCAGCTTAGGGATTCCGGCAGATACGCAGTATTTT; CDR3aa: CASSLGIPADTQYF
v_gene: TRBV3-1; j_gene: TRBJ1-2; abundance: once; d_gene: NA; CDR3nt: TGTGCCAGCAGCCTCCGGGACACCTTATTCTATGGCTACACCTTC; CDR3aa: CASSLRDTLFYGYTF
v_gene: TRBV4-1; j_gene: TRBJ1-5; abundance: few; d_gene: NA; CDR3nt: TGCGCCAGCTCACAGTATAGCAATCAGCCCCAGCATTTT; CDR3aa: CASSQYSNQPQHF
v_gene: TRBV12-3/TRBV12-4; j_gene: TRBJ2-1; abundance: NA; d_gene: TRBD2; CDR3nt: TGTGCCAGCAGTTCTCGACTAGCGGGAAAAGGTGAGCAGTTCTTC; CDR3aa: CASSSRLAGKGEQFF
v_gene: TRBV25-1; j_gene: TRBJ1-4; abundance: NA; d_gene: NA; CDR3nt: TGTGCCAGCAGCTCCTTCTCCGGTCGTAATGAAAAACTGTTTTTT; CDR3aa: CASSSFSGRNEKLFF
v_gene: TRBV5-1; j_gene: TRBJ2-7; abundance: many; d_gene: NA; CDR3nt: TGCGCCAGCAGCTTGGCCGGGGGGCCACTCTACGAGCAGTACTTC; CDR3aa: CASSLAGGPLYEQYF
v_gene: TRBV29-1; j_gene: TRBJ2-7; abundance: NA; d_gene: NA; CDR3nt: TGCAGCGTTGCTTGGGGGGCAGACGAGCAGTACTTC; CDR3aa: CSVAWGADEQYF
v_gene: TRBV28; j_gene: TRBJ2-1; abundance: NA; d_gene: TRBD2; CDR3nt: TGTGCCAGCAGAAACCCCGGGGGGTACAATGAGCAGTTCTTC; CDR3aa: CASRNPGGYNEQFF
v_gene: TRBV6-6; j_gene: TRBJ2-3; abundance: NA; d_gene: NA; CDR3nt: TGTGCCAGCAGTTACGGGGCAGGGGGCGCGGGGGCAGATACGCAGTATTTT; CDR3aa: CASSYGAGGAGADTQYF
v_gene: TRBV20-1; j_gene: TRBJ2-1; abundance: few; d_gene: TRBD2; CDR3nt: TGCAGTGCTAGAGCTACTAGCGCCAAAAGCTCCTACAATGAGCAGTTCTTC; CDR3aa: CSARATSAKSSYNEQFF
v_gene: TRBV5-6; j_gene: TRBJ2-3; abundance: NA; d_gene: TRBD2; CDR3nt: TGTGCCAGCAACCCATTGCTAGGGGGACTAGCGTCGTCAACGCAGTATTTT; CDR3aa: CASNPLLGGLASSTQYF
v_gene: TRBV6-5; j_gene: TRBJ2-3; abundance: NA; d_gene: TRBD2; CDR3nt: TGTGCCAGCAGTTACAGACTAGCGGGAGGGGGAGATACGCAGTATTTT; CDR3aa: CASSYRLAGGGDTQYF
v_gene: TRBV28; j_gene: TRBJ1-2; abundance: NA; d_gene: NA; CDR3nt: TGTGCCAGCAGTCCCGGGGGGGGCGACGCCTATGGCTACACCTTC; CDR3aa: CASSPGGGDAYGYTF
v_gene: TRBV6-1; j_gene: TRBJ2-3; abundance: NA; d_gene: NA; CDR3nt: TGTGCCAGCAGCCCACTTTCGGGCTACACAGATACGCAGTATTTT; CDR3aa: CASSPLSGYTDTQYF
v_gene: TRBV2; j_gene: TRBJ2-1; abundance: once; d_gene: NA; CDR3nt: TGTGCCAGCAGAAAAGAGTCCAACTCCTACAATGAGCAGTTCTTC; CDR3aa: CASRKESNSYNEQFF